The clone carrying this T cell receptor (beta chain) was seen a few times. Produced via immunoSEQ multiplex PCR; TCRdb's table is partial and in-frame only. In the table there are 80,000 to 85,000 clones, over 75% of which are singletons. The data stem from a study of control samples from healthy donors and cancer patients. Input material: blood. The sequence came from a woman in her forties or fifties in good health.

This CDR3 is CASTFRGTGELFF. The CDR3, as DNA: TGTGCCAGCACCTTCAGGGGCACCGGGGAGCTGTTTTTT. The chain uses TRBV27 and TRBJ2-2; perhaps TRBD1 as D (6 bases). Germline V gene lookup returns CDR1 MNHEY and CDR2 SMNVEV (reference sequence). The CDR3 extends over 13 amino acids. V lost 7 bases to trimming and J lost 4 bases, with 10 bases between them.